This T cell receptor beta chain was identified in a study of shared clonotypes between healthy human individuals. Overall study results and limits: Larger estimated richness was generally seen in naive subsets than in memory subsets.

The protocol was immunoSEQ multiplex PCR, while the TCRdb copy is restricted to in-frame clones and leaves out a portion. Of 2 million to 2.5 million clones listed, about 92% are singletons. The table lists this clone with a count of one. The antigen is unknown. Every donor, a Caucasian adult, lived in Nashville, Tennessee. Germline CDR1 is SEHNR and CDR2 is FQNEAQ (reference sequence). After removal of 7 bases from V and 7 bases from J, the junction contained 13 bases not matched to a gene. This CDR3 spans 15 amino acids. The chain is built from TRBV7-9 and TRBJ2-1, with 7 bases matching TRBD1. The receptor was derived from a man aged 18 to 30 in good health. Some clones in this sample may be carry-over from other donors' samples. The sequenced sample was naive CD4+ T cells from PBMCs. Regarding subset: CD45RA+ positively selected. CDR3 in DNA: TGTGCCAGCACCAAAAGGGGGACAGCCGAAAATGAGCAGTTCTTC. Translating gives CASTKRGTAENEQFF.